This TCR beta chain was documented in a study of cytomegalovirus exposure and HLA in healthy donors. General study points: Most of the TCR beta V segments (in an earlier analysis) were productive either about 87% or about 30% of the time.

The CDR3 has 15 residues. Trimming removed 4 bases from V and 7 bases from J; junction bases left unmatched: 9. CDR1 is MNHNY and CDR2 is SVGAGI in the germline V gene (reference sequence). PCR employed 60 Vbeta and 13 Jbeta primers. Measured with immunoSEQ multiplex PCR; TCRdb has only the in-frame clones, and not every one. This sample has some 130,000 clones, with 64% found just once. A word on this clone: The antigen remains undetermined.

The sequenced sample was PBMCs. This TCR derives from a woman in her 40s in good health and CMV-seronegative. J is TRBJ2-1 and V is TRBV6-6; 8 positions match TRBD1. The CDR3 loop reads CASSLRQGTVNEQFF. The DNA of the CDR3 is TGTGCCAGCAGTTTACGACAGGGGACGGTGAATGAGCAGTTCTTC.